These 19 T cell receptor beta chains share one sample of origin, sequenced in a study of cytomegalovirus exposure and HLA in healthy donors. Assay: immunoSEQ multiplex PCR; the TCRdb copy retains only in-frame clones and omits some. The sample holds over 110,000 clones, approximately 86% seen once. Material: PBMCs. Receptors originate from a man in his late teens or twenties in good health and CMV-seropositive.

The rearrangement links TRBV2 to TRBJ2-5; 7 positions match TRBD1. This CDR3 contains 11 residues. Germline lookup yields CDR1 SNHLY and CDR2 FYNNEI. With V trimmed by 6 bases and J by 13 bases, 8 bases remained unmatched. This CDR3 reads CASRGAAGGYF. CDR3 coding DNA: TGTGCCAGCAGAGGAGCGGCAGGGGGGTACTTC.

V is TRBV27 and J is TRBJ2-3, with 9 bases lining up with TRBD2. Germline CDR1 MNHEY, CDR2 SMNVEV (reference sequence). The V and J ends lost 1 base and 2 bases, in that order; junction bases with no gene match: 4. The CDR3 totals 16 residues. For the CDR3, the DNA is TGTGCCAGCAGTTTATGGGCGGGAGGGCCCACAGATACGCAGTATTTT. Protein: CASSLWAGGPTDTQYF.

This clone was seen a single time. J is TRBJ1-2 and V is TRBV5-4; 8 nucleotides align to TRBD1. CDR1 is SGHNT, CDR2 YYREEE, per germline (reference sequence). This CDR3 region has 14 residues. V dropped 4 bases and J dropped 7; count of bases not matched to a gene: 9. CDR3 DNA sequence: TGTGCCAGCAGCGTGACAGGGGCATCTGGTGGCTACACCTTC. It is translated as CASSVTGASGGYTF.

This clone was picked up one time. The chain carries TRBV15 and TRBJ2-7, with D perhaps matching TRBD1 (5 bases). This CDR3 is 13 amino acids long. The germline V and J ends were trimmed by 4 bases and 0 bases, with 7 bases remaining between them. Germline V gene lookup returns CDR1 LNHNV and CDR2 YYDKDF (reference sequence). The CDR3, as DNA: TGTGCCACCAGCACAGGGTACTCCTACGAGCAGTACTTC. It is translated as CATSTGYSYEQYF.

V and J are TRBV7-2 and TRBJ1-2, with 8 bases that match TRBD1. CDR3 length: 16 residues. The ends lost 2 bases at V and 7 bases at J; junction bases unmatched: 12. Looked up from germline, CDR1 is SGHTA and CDR2 is FQGNSA. For the CDR3, the DNA is TGTGCCAGCAGCTTAATGGTGAAGACAGGGGCGGGTGGCTACACCTTC. This translates into CASSLMVKTGAGGYTF. The full variable domain, completed using reference TRBV7-2 and TRBJ1-2, is GAGVSQSPSNKVTEKGKDVELRCDPISGHTALYWYRQSLGQGLEFLIYFQGNSAPDKSGLPSDRFSAERTGGSVSTLTIQRTQQEDSAVYLCASSLMVKTGAGGYTFGSGTRLTVV.

This chain links TRBV27 with TRBJ2-1, with 11 bases identical to TRBD2. The CDR3 is made up of 16 amino acids. Germline loops: CDR1 MNHEY, CDR2 SMNVEV (reference sequence). Trimming at V came to 3 bases and at J to 4 bases, leaving 5 bases not matched to a gene. The CDR3 nucleotides are TGTGCCAGCAGTTTCGGACTAGCGGGCCATTACAATGAGCAGTTCTTC. This encodes CASSFGLAGHYNEQFF.

The rearrangement joins TRBV2 to TRBJ2-1; a possible D gene is TRBD1 (5 bases). In germline, CDR1 is SNHLY, CDR2 FYNNEI. V lost 6 bases and J 0 bases, leaving 6 bases between the germline ends. CDR3 size: 13 residues. CDR3 sequence (DNA): TGTGCCAGCAGGCAGGGCTCCTACAATGAGCAGTTCTTC. Translation: CASRQGSYNEQFF.

V usage is TRBV7-8 and J usage is TRBJ2-7, with 7 positions matching TRBD1. The CDR3 has 14 residues. Per germline, CDR1 SGHVS and CDR2 FQNEAQ. The V gene end was trimmed by 5 bases and the J gene end by 3 bases; junction bases not matched to a gene: 7. CDR3 bases: TGTGCCAGCAGCGCGCGGACAGGCATCTACGAGCAGTACTTC. Its translation: CASSARTGIYEQYF.

The V gene is TRBV5-6, the J gene TRBJ1-3; a possible D gene is TRBD1 (6 bases). Between the trimmed V and J ends, which lost 4 bases and 0 bases, there was a span of 20 bases. The CDR3 totals 18 residues. In germline, CDR1 is SGHDT, CDR2 YYEEEE. CDR3 amino acids: CASSGLTGGPASGNTIYF. In nucleotides, the CDR3 is TGTGCCAGCAGCGGCCTGACGGGGGGGCCGGCCTCTGGAAACACCATATATTTT.

This sequence joins TRBV7-8 and TRBJ1-5, with TRBD1 identical over 7 bases. This CDR3 is 15 amino acids long. Unmatched junction bases numbered 7, after V lost 6 bases and J lost 2 bases. Germline V gene lookup returns CDR1 SGHVS and CDR2 FQNEAQ. The CDR3 nucleotides read TGTGCCAGCAGTCCCCCGGGGACAGGCAATCAGCCCCAGCATTTT. Amino acid sequence: CASSPPGTGNQPQHF.

This clone was observed at least ten times. V gene TRBV6-4 combines with J gene TRBJ2-1, with 8 nucleotides matching TRBD1. This CDR3 comprises 16 residues. The trim removed 4 bases at V and 6 bases at J, leaving 11 bases unmatched. Germline V CDR1 and CDR2: MRHNA, SNTAGT. The CDR3 loop is CASSASPGQGINEQFF. In DNA, the CDR3 is TGTGCCAGCAGTGCCTCCCCTGGACAGGGAATCAATGAGCAGTTCTTC.

This clone was seen more than once but under ten times. The chain couples TRBV10-2 to TRBJ1-2; 10 bases are shared with TRBD1. This CDR3 is built from 15 residues. Germline V gives CDR1 WSHSY, CDR2 SAAADI. V lost 4 bases, J lost 4 bases, and 6 bases stayed unmatched. The CDR3 coding sequence is TGCGCCAGCAGTGGACAGGGGGCGGTTAGCTATGGCTACACCTTC. The encoded protein is CASSGQGAVSYGYTF.

This chain links TRBV9 with TRBJ2-1, with D perhaps TRBD2 (6 bases). The CDR3 covers 14 residues. Trimming took off 3 bases at V and 8 bases at J, with 15 bases between the two ends. Germline V gene sequence: CDR1 SGDLS, CDR2 YYNGEE. The CDR3, as DNA: TGTGCCAGCAGCGGAAGGTTTAGCGGAGATGAGCAGTTCTTC. It codes for CASSGRFSGDEQFF.

The chain recombines TRBV29-1 with TRBJ1-2; TRBD1 is a possible D gene (6 bases). CDR1 is SQVTM and CDR2 is ANQGSEA in the germline V gene. The CDR3 runs to 12 residues. V lost 3 bases and J 4 bases, leaving 9 bases between the germline ends. The CDR3 here is CSVEGAFYGYTF. CDR3 sequence (DNA): TGCAGCGTTGAGGGGGCTTTCTATGGCTACACCTTC.

The CDR3 DNA sequence: TGTGCCAGTAGCAGTCCGGGACAGGGAAATTCACCCCTCCACTTT. Translated, it gives CASSSPGQGNSPLHF. The V call is TRBV19, the J call TRBJ1-6, with 9 bases matching TRBD1. Germline-derived CDR1 and CDR2 are LNHDA and SQIVND (reference sequence). With 6 bases clipped from V and 7 bases from J, the junction kept 7 bases outside the gene matches. This CDR3 has 15 residues. Variable domain in full (rest from reference TRBV19 and TRBJ1-6): DGGITQSPKYLFRKEGQNVTLSCEQNLNHDAMYWYRQDPGQGLRLIYYSQIVNDFQKGDIAEGYSVSREKKESFPLTVTSAQKNPTAFYLCASSSPGQGNSPLHFGNGTRLTVT.

V usage is TRBV19 and J usage is TRBJ1-1; no firm D call. CDR1 and CDR2 from the germline V gene are LNHDA and SQIVND (reference sequence). The germline V and J ends were trimmed by 1 base and 0 bases, with 3 bases remaining between them. This CDR3 has 13 residues. The CDR3, as DNA: TGTGCCAGTAGTATAGCTATGAACACTGAAGCTTTCTTT. As protein: CASSIAMNTEAFF.

The DNA of the CDR3 is TGTGCCAGTAGTACCGAGCGGGAGGGATACGAGCAGTACTTC. Its protein is CASSTEREGYEQYF. The V and J genes are TRBV19 and TRBJ2-7; TRBD2 aligns across 10 bases. V lost 4 bases to trimming and J lost 4 bases; unmatched junction nucleotides: 4. Per the germline V gene, CDR1 is LNHDA and CDR2 is SQIVND (reference sequence). The CDR3 is made up of 14 amino acids.

The chain uses TRBV11-3 and TRBJ2-1, with a possible D match to TRBD2 (5 bases). Between the trimmed V and J ends, which lost 3 bases and 4 bases, there was a span of 13 bases. Germline CDR1 and CDR2: SGHNT and YENEEA. CDR3 length equals 15 residues. This CDR3 reads CASSFGLQTYNEQFF. The CDR3 nucleotides are TGTGCCAGCAGCTTCGGACTGCAAACGTACAATGAGCAGTTCTTC. The variable domain in full, with the rest retrieved from reference TRBV11-3 and TRBJ2-1, is EAGVVQSPRYKIIEKKQPVAFWCNPISGHNTLYWYLQNLGQGPELLIRYENEEAVDDSQLPKDRFSAERLKGVDSTLKIQPAELGDSAVYLCASSFGLQTYNEQFFGPGTRLTVL.

This clone was picked up one time. The rearrangement joins TRBV30 to TRBJ1-5, with 7 bases matching TRBD1. With V trimmed by 2 bases and J by 1 base, 11 bases remained unmatched. There are 17 residues in the CDR3. CDR1 and CDR2 from the germline V gene are GTSNPN and SVGIG (reference sequence). In nucleotides, the CDR3 is TGTGCCTGGAGTCCCGGTCCCGACAGGGAGAGCAATCAGCCCCAGCATTTT. It encodes CAWSPGPDRESNQPQHF.